These 17 T cell receptor beta chains came from one sample sequenced in a study of liver allograft versus peripheral blood T cells. About the research overall: Comparing T cell receptor repertoires in transplanted livers with those in recipients' peripheral blood was part of the design.

TCRdb used MiXCR to reprocess the reads, holding one entry per CDR3 protein. The sample contains about 6,600 distinct CDR3 sequences, 15% to 20% of which appear only once. Receptors originate from a human patient who had a liver transplant. Some T cells may have originated in the graft donor.

This clonotype is labeled medium-sized. This chain uses TRBV6-1 with TRBJ2-7; either TRBD1 or TRBD2 may fit D (5 bases each). Germline-derived CDR1 and CDR2 are MNHNS and SASEGT. The CDR3 runs to 19 residues. Trimming stripped 1 base from V and 3 bases from J, with 25 bases between. CDR3 sequence reads: CASSEGPVGPNIYSYEQYF. In DNA form, the CDR3 reads TGTGCCAGCAGTGAAGGGCCTGTGGGACCCAACATTTACAGCTACGAGCAGTACTTC.

This clonotype was observed a handful of times. The genes are TRBV7-3 and TRBJ1-6, with D perhaps matching TRBD1 (6 bases). V was pared by 5 bases and J by 5 bases, with 13 bases between. In germline, CDR1 is SGHTA, CDR2 FQGTGA. The CDR3 sequence is 15 residues long. In DNA form, the CDR3 reads TGTGCCAGCAGCACCGGGACACCCAATAATTCACCCCTCCACTTT. This sequence encodes CASSTGTPNNSPLHF.

This clonotype was picked up a small number of times. V is TRBV5-4 and J is TRBJ2-1; perhaps TRBD1 as D (6 bases). Trimming removed 1 base from V and 10 bases from J, with 18 bases in between. The CDR3 totals 15 residues. The germline V gene has CDR1 SGHNT and CDR2 YYREEE (reference sequence). The CDR3 is CASSLSRGLGVEQFF. In nucleotides, the CDR3 is TGTGCCAGCAGCTTGTCCAGGGGCCTTGGGGTAGAGCAGTTCTTC.

With respect to this clonotype: A much larger clone differs by one base, so this may be a read error. V usage is TRBV6-5 and J usage is TRBJ2-3, with 10 bases that match TRBD2. The V gene end was trimmed by 5 bases and the J gene end by 4 bases; junction bases not matched to a gene: 6. The CDR3 has 15 residues. Per germline, CDR1 MNHEY and CDR2 SVGAGI. The CDR3 DNA sequence: TGTGCCAGCAGTGATAGCGGGGGGACCTCAGATACGCAGTATTTT. Translating gives CASSDSGGTSDTQYF.

In its sample, this clonotype is medium-sized. The chain employs TRBV19 and TRBJ1-1; D gene unclear. This CDR3 has 14 residues. CDR1 LNHDA and CDR2 SQIVND come from the germline V gene (reference sequence). Trimming removed 1 base at V and 5 bases at J, with 11 bases between. DNA of the CDR3: TGTGCCAGTAGTATAGTCGGGGTCCAAACTGAAGCTTTCTTT. This translates into CASSIVGVQTEAFF.

This clonotype was seen a handful of times. The chain links TRBV5-4 to TRBJ2-7; tentatively, D is TRBD1 (5 bases). V was shortened by 3 bases and J by 2 bases, with 9 bases between the two germline ends. The germline gives CDR1 SGHNT, CDR2 YYREEE (reference sequence). This CDR3 contains 13 residues. The CDR3 nucleotides read TGTGCCAGCAGCTACGGACATGCCTACGAGCAGTACTTC. Translated, it gives CASSYGHAYEQYF.

By sample fraction, this clonotype is medium-sized. The rearrangement joins TRBV18 to TRBJ2-3, with 9 bases that match TRBD2. Trimming at V came to 1 base and at J to 6 bases, leaving 5 bases not matched to a gene. The CDR3 extends over 15 amino acids. CDR1 is KGHSH and CDR2 is LQKENI in the germline V gene. The CDR3 reads CASSPLGTSSDTQYF. CDR3 in DNA: TGTGCCAGCTCACCACTCGGGACTAGCAGTGATACGCAGTATTTT.

The J gene is TRBJ2-2, the V gene TRBV10-2; D gene ambiguous. The length of the CDR3 is 14 residues. Germline loops: CDR1 WSHSY, CDR2 SAAADI. With 5 bases removed from V and 5 bases from J, the gap between germline ends came to 12 bases. CDR3 loop: CASSPASETGELFF. CDR3 nucleotide sequence: TGCGCCAGCAGTCCCGCCAGCGAGACCGGGGAGCTGTTTTTT.

This clonotype is classed as medium-sized. V and J are TRBV18 and TRBJ1-4; 11 bases align to TRBD1. From germline, CDR1 is KGHSH and CDR2 LQKENI. V trimming: 3 bases; J trimming: 7 bases; junction bases outside the gene matches: 7. The CDR3 totals 16 residues. Here the CDR3 reads CASSPFRGQGAEKLFF. The CDR3 coding sequence is TGTGCCAGCTCACCTTTTCGCGGACAGGGGGCTGAAAAACTGTTTTTT.

This chain uses TRBV14 with TRBJ2-7; TRBD1 aligns across 12 bases. The germline CDR1 and CDR2 sequences are SGHDN and FVKESK. Germline trimming cut 3 bases from V and 6 bases from J; bases unmatched to any gene: 6. This CDR3 spans 15 amino acids. The CDR3 coding sequence is TGTGCCAGCAGCCAGGGTGGGACAGGGGGCCTCGAGCAGTACTTC. This gives the protein CASSQGGTGGLEQYF.

The chain employs TRBV11-3 and TRBJ2-1; 8 bases map to TRBD2. The CDR3 is made up of 15 amino acids. Germline V CDR1 and CDR2: SGHNT, YENEEA. With 1 base clipped from V and 7 bases from J, the junction kept 6 bases outside the gene matches. The CDR3 reads CASSLGAGDENEQFF. The CDR3 coding sequence is TGTGCCAGCAGCTTAGGAGCGGGGGATGAGAATGAGCAGTTCTTC.

This clonotype is deemed medium-sized. The chain couples TRBV6-2 or TRBV6-3 to TRBJ2-7; weak D call: TRBD2 (5 bases). From germline, CDR1 is MNHEY and CDR2 SVGEGT. This CDR3 contains 16 residues. Trimming removed 5 bases at V and 4 bases at J, with 21 bases between. CDR3 sequence: CASSSRRGLLVYEQYF. CDR3 sequence (DNA): TGTGCCAGCAGTAGCCGTCGAGGGCTCTTGGTTTACGAGCAGTACTTC.

Of note for this clonotype: This probably arose from a read error, given a far larger clone one base away. The rearrangement links TRBV6-6 to TRBJ1-2, with a possible D match to TRBD1 (5 bases). The CDR3 length is 14 residues. CDR1 and CDR2 (germline): MNHNY, SVGAGI (reference sequence). For the CDR3, the DNA is TGTGCCAACAGTGTCTCACAGGTTTACTATGGCTACACCTTC. It encodes CANSVSQVYYGYTF.

The rearrangement links TRBV5-4 to TRBJ2-1; either TRBD1 or TRBD2 may supply D (5 bases each). The length of the CDR3 is 11 residues. V lost 3 bases, J lost 14 bases, and 12 bases lay in between. Looked up from germline, CDR1 is SGHNT and CDR2 is YYREEE (reference sequence). The CDR3 region has the DNA TGTGCCAGCAGCTCATGGGACGGAGAGTTCTTC. Translating gives CASSSWDGEFF.

By share of the sample, this clonotype is medium-sized. This chain joins TRBV27 and TRBJ1-1; no clear D gene. CDR1 and CDR2 (germline): MNHEY, SMNVEV (reference sequence). The V end was cut by 1 base, the J end by 1 base, with 4 bases between. This CDR3 is 13 amino acids long. In nucleotides, the CDR3 is TGTGCCAGCAGTTTATGGCAGAACACTGAAGCTTTCTTT. Its translation: CASSLWQNTEAFF.

CDR3 in DNA: TGTGCCAGCAGCCCCCCGACAGGGGGAAGGAACACTGAAGCTTTCTTT. It yields the protein CASSPPTGGRNTEAFF. This chain uses TRBV5-4 with TRBJ1-1; 9 bases match TRBD1. Germline V gene data show CDR1 as SGHNT and CDR2 as YYREEE (reference sequence). The CDR3 runs to 16 residues. V lost 4 bases to trimming and J lost 1 base; unmatched junction nucleotides: 8. The full variable domain, with the rest looked up from reference TRBV5-4 and TRBJ1-1, is ETGVTQSPTHLIKTRGQQVTLRCSSQSGHNTVSWYQQALGQGPQFIFQYYREEENGRGNFPPRFSGLQFPNYSSELNVNALELDDSALYLCASSPPTGGRNTEAFFGQGTRLTVV.

This clonotype showed up many times. The chain employs TRBV28 and TRBJ2-7; possibly TRBD1 or TRBD2 for D (7 bases each). The V end lost 10 bases, the J end lost 2 bases, and 15 bases lay between the germline ends. This CDR3 comprises 13 residues. The germline V gene has CDR1 MDHEN and CDR2 SYDVKM. The CDR3 loop is CATRGGQTYEQYF. The CDR3 nucleotides are TGTGCCACCAGGGGGGGCCAAACCTACGAGCAGTACTTC.